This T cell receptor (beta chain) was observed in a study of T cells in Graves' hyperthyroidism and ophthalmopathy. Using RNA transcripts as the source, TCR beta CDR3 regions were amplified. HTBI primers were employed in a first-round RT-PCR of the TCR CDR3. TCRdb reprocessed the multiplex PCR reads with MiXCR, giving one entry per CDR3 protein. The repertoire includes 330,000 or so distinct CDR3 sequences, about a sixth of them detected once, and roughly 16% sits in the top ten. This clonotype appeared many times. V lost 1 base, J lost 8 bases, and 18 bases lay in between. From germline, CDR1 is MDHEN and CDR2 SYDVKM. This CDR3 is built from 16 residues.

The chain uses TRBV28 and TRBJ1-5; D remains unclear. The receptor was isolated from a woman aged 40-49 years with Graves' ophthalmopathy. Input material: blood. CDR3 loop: CASSLSGRQIIEPQHF. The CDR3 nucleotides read TGTGCCAGCAGTTTATCTGGCAGGCAAATCATAGAGCCCCAGCATTTT.